This is a list of T cell receptor beta chains from one sample in a study of T cells in Graves' hyperthyroidism and ophthalmopathy. TCRdb processed the multiplex PCR reads anew with MiXCR; each CDR3 protein has one entry. The sample shows hundreds of thousands of distinct CDR3 sequences, approximately 24% of them seen only once. The specimen sequenced was blood. The receptors derive from a woman aged 40 to 50 with Graves' ophthalmopathy. CDR3s include the opening cysteine and the closing phenylalanine or tryptophan. D genes are given only for firm matches. For some rows the clone size is stated as once, few or many, or as a class when expanded; others skip it.

many	-	TRBV13	TRBJ1-2	13	CASSFWRGNGYTF	TGTGCCAGCAGCTTTTGGAGGGGGAATGGCTACACCTTC
few	TRBD1	TRBV18	TRBJ2-2	15	CASSSTGGRTGELFF	TGTGCCAGCTCGTCGACAGGGGGCCGGACCGGGGAGCTGTTTTTT
-	TRBD2	TRBV7-9	TRBJ2-1	15	CASSFYGLAGDEQFF	TGTGCCAGCAGCTTTTACGGACTAGCGGGGGATGAGCAGTTCTTC
many	TRBD2	TRBV4-1	TRBJ2-7	15	CASSQAGGPPYEQYF	TGCGCCAGCAGCCAAGCGGGAGGCCCCCCCTACGAGCAGTACTTC
many	-	TRBV30	TRBJ2-2	13	CAWSGQNTGELFF	TGTGCCTGGTCCGGACAAAACACCGGGGAGCTGTTTTTT
many	TRBD2	TRBV28	TRBJ2-7	17	CASSLSDVGLAVYEQYF	TGTGCCAGCAGTTTATCCGATGTGGGACTAGCGGTCTACGAGCAGTACTTC
many	-	TRBV28	TRBJ1-5	15	CASSRAVKAGQPQHF	TGTGCCAGCAGCCGAGCAGTTAAGGCAGGCCAGCCCCAGCATTTT
many	TRBD1	TRBV20-1	TRBJ1-4	14	CSARGTGLNEKLFF	TGCAGTGCTAGGGGGACAGGGCTCAATGAAAAACTGTTTTTT
many	TRBD2	TRBV20-1	TRBJ2-5	17	CSARLGTSGSWQETQYF	TGCAGTGCTAGATTGGGGACTAGCGGGAGTTGGCAAGAGACCCAGTACTTC
many	TRBD2	TRBV10-2	TRBJ2-7	13	CASSDTSGYEQYF	TGCGCCAGCAGTGATACTAGCGGGTACGAGCAGTACTTC
many	-	TRBV5-6	TRBJ2-5	14	CASSPEAFQETQYF	TGTGCCAGCAGCCCTGAGGCGTTCCAAGAGACCCAGTACTTC
many	TRBD2	TRBV4-2	TRBJ2-2	15	CASSQGGGSTGELFF	TGTGCCAGCAGCCAAGGCGGGGGGAGCACCGGGGAGCTGTTTTTT
many	-	TRBV28	TRBJ1-2	15	CASSSGQPTNYGYTF	TGTGCCAGCAGCTCAGGACAGCCGACTAACTATGGCTACACCTTC
many	TRBD1	TRBV12-3/TRBV12-4	TRBJ2-7	13	CASRPGTGDEQYF	TGTGCCAGCAGACCCGGGACAGGGGACGAGCAGTACTTC
many	-	TRBV2	TRBJ1-2	12	CASRDSNYGYTF	TGTGCCAGCAGGGACAGCAACTATGGCTACACCTTC
many	TRBD2	TRBV24-1	TRBJ2-7	15	CATSEVGLAGNEQYF	TGTGCCACCAGTGAAGTGGGACTAGCAGGTAACGAGCAGTACTTC
many	TRBD1	TRBV28	TRBJ1-5	18	CASSAPFQGARVNQPQHF	TGTGCCAGCAGTGCTCCCTTTCAGGGGGCGCGGGTCAATCAGCCCCAGCATTTT
many	TRBD1	TRBV7-8	TRBJ2-7	14	CASIKDRGHNEQYF	TGTGCCAGCATCAAAGACAGGGGGCACAACGAGCAGTACTTC
-	-	TRBV19	TRBJ1-1	15	CASRLAGRGDTEAFF	TGTGCCAGTAGATTAGCTGGCAGGGGTGACACTGAAGCTTTCTTT
many	TRBD2	TRBV4-1	TRBJ2-5	19	CASSQVRPSGRAGEETQYF	TGCGCCAGCAGCCAAGTACGCCCTAGCGGGAGGGCGGGAGAAGAGACCCAGTACTTC
few	TRBD1	TRBV10-3	TRBJ1-5	16	CASSKSTGGFNQPQHF	TGTGCCAGCAGCAAGTCGACAGGGGGCTTCAATCAGCCCCAGCATTTT
once	TRBD1	TRBV20-1	TRBJ1-1	15	CSARDRDRMNTEAFF	TGCAGTGCTAGAGATCGGGACAGGATGAACACTGAAGCTTTCTTT
-	-	TRBV29-1	TRBJ1-1	14	CSVEDGRQNTEAFF	TGCAGCGTTGAAGATGGCAGACAGAACACTGAAGCTTTCTTT
many	-	TRBV27	TRBJ2-3	14	CASSRTRGADTQYF	TGTGCCAGCAGTCGGACTAGGGGGGCAGATACGCAGTATTTT